A selection of T cell receptor beta chains follows, all from one sample in a study of T cells in Graves' hyperthyroidism and ophthalmopathy. TCRdb re-called the multiplex PCR reads with MiXCR, one entry per CDR3 protein. The data contain 450,000 to 700,000 distinct CDR3 sequences, 46% of them seen just once; the ten biggest clones take up around 7.7%. Sequenced input: peripheral blood or thyroid tissue (not recorded which). These receptors originate from a woman younger than 30 with Graves' hyperthyroidism. CDR3s include the opening cysteine and the closing phenylalanine or tryptophan.

V gene,J gene,CDR3 protein
TRBV7-6,TRBJ2-7,CASSQGIGLASSYEQYF
TRBV11-2,.,CAGSLGYYEQYF
TRBV7-2,TRBJ2-2,CASSFPPGRNTGELFF
TRBV6-6,TRBJ2-7,CASSYGSVQEFHEQYF
TRBV6-5,TRBJ2-7,CASSSSGRRYEQYF
TRBV19,TRBJ1-5,CASSRAGHIDNQPQHF
TRBV7-2,TRBJ2-6,CASSQTSGRATVLTF
TRBV12-3/TRBV12-4,TRBJ2-5,CASSFFGGTQYF
TRBV3-1,TRBJ1-2,CASSQDVPMAANYGYTF
TRBV7-3,TRBJ1-2,CASSLTGGTGVPNGCTF
TRBV18,TRBJ1-6,CASSPQQGQSPLHF
TRBV6-2/TRBV6-3,TRBJ2-7,CASSAVQGAGYEQYF
TRBV11-2,TRBJ2-3,CASSLGGMFTDTQYF
TRBV24-1,TRBJ1-6,CATKQGPDSPLHF
TRBV19,TRBJ2-2,CASKKGALTGELFF
TRBV19,TRBJ1-1,CASGGGQGNEAFF
TRBV19,TRBJ1-1,CASSIAWVKNTEAFF
TRBV20-1,TRBJ1-2,CSARTAFRSGGRDGYTF
TRBV7-9,TRBJ2-1,CASSSSGTAYNEQFF
TRBV5-1,TRBJ2-2,CASSFNRMNTGELFF
TRBV7-8,TRBJ2-7,CASSPERGLGYEQYF
TRBV6-5,TRBJ1-4,CAISSSSNEKLFF
TRBV7-8,TRBJ1-6,CASSLKEARDNSPLHF
TRBV24-1,TRBJ2-2,CATSDGAGQNTGELFF
TRBV9,TRBJ1-5,CASSPRAPPRRHNQPQHF
TRBV7-2,TRBJ1-3,CASSLDAGAGNTIYF
TRBV20-1,TRBJ1-1,CSASTDQTGAEAFF
TRBV2,TRBJ2-7,CASSARTVSYEQYF
TRBV20-1,TRBJ2-7,CSAPSSTGGYYEQYF
TRBV7-3,TRBJ2-2,CASSPGELIF
TRBV9,TRBJ2-2,CASSGDWGGTGELFF
TRBV11-1,TRBJ2-5,CASSSTSGRAEETQYF
TRBV11-2,TRBJ2-5,CASSFAAYGNQETQYF
TRBV20-1,TRBJ1-3,CSARDPTGTFGNTIYF
TRBV7-6,TRBJ2-1,CASSLAGHDNEQFF
TRBV7-9,TRBJ2-1,CASSSTSRAYNEQFF
TRBV12-3/TRBV12-4,TRBJ2-5,CASSRLAGPQETQYF
TRBV18,TRBJ2-7,CASSPQGTAGNYEQYF
TRBV24-1,TRBJ2-7,CATSDFQAAQTSPSHYEQYF